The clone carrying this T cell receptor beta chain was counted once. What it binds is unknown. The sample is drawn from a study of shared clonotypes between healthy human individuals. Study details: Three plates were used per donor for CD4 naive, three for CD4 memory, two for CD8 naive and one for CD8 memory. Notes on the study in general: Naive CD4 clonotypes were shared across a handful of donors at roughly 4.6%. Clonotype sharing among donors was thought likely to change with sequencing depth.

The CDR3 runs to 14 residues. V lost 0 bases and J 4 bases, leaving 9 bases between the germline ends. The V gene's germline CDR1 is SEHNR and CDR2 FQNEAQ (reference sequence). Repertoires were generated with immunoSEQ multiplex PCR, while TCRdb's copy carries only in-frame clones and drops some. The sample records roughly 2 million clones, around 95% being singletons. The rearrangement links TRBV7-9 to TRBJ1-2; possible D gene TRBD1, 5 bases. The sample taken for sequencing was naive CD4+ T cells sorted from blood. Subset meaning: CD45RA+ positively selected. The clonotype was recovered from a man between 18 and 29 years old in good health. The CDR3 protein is CASSLAQQVYGYTF. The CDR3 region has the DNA TGTGCCAGCAGCTTAGCCCAACAGGTCTATGGCTACACCTTC. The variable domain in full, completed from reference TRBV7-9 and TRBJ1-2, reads DTGVSQNPRHKITKRGQNVTFRCDPISEHNRLYWYRQTLGQGPEFLTYFQNEAQLEKSRLLSDRFSAERPKGSFSTLEIQRTEQGDSAMYLCASSLAQQVYGYTFGSGTRLTVV.